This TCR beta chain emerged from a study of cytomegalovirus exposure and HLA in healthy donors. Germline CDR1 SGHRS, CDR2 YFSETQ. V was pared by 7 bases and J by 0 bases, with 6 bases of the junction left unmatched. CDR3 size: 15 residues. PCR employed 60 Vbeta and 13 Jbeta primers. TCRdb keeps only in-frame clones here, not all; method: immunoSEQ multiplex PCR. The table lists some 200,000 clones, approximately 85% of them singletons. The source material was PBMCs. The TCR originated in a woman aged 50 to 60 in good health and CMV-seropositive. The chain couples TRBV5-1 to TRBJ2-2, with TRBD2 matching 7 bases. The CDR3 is CASAGGSSNTGELFF. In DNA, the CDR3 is TGCGCCAGCGCCGGCGGGAGCTCGAACACCGGGGAGCTGTTTTTT.